These T cell receptor beta chains were read from a single sample in a study of blood T cell repertoires in COVID-19. The table came from immunoSEQ multiplex PCR; TCRdb's copy has only in-frame clones and leaves some out. The table includes 130,000 to 150,000 clones, approximately 84% detected once. The sample was peripheral blood. These receptor sequences come from a woman aged 55-70 years with acute or convalescent COVID-19. Each CDR3 is given with its conserved first and last residue. A D gene is named only where the DNA matches it firmly. A row's size may be missing; if present it is once, few, many or a size class.

d_call: NA
cdr3_length: 16
v_call: TRBV7-9
clone_size: NA
j_call: TRBJ1-5
cdr3_nt: TGTGCCAGCAGCTTAGTGGAGGGAGTAGGTGATCAGCCCCAGCATTTT
cdr3_aa: CASSLVEGVGDQPQHF

d_call: NA
cdr3_length: 12
v_call: TRBV30
clone_size: NA
j_call: TRBJ2-1
cdr3_nt: TGTGCCTGGACTCTAGCAAACTATGAGCAGTTCTTC
cdr3_aa: CAWTLANYEQFF

d_call: NA
cdr3_length: 15
v_call: TRBV18
clone_size: once
j_call: TRBJ2-6
cdr3_nt: TGTGCCAGCTCACGGTGGAGCTCTGGGGCCAACGTCCTGACTTTC
cdr3_aa: CASSRWSSGANVLTF

d_call: TRBD1
cdr3_length: 17
v_call: TRBV14
clone_size: few
j_call: TRBJ2-3
cdr3_nt: TGTGCCAGCAGCCGAAGGGACAGTAGAGGAAGCACAGATACGCAGTATTTT
cdr3_aa: CASSRRDSRGSTDTQYF

d_call: TRBD1
cdr3_length: 11
v_call: TRBV6-2/TRBV6-3
clone_size: NA
j_call: TRBJ2-1
cdr3_nt: TGTGCCAGCAGTACAGGGGGACTCAAGTTCTTC
cdr3_aa: CASSTGGLKFF

d_call: NA
cdr3_length: 14
v_call: TRBV19
clone_size: NA
j_call: TRBJ1-3
cdr3_nt: TGTGCCAGTAGTATACGGGATTCTGGAAACACCATATATTTT
cdr3_aa: CASSIRDSGNTIYF

d_call: TRBD2
cdr3_length: 15
v_call: TRBV18
clone_size: NA
j_call: TRBJ2-3
cdr3_nt: TGTGCCAGCTCACCCAATCAGGGAGGGGAATATACGCAGTATTTT
cdr3_aa: CASSPNQGGEYTQYF

d_call: TRBD1
cdr3_length: 18
v_call: TRBV24-1
clone_size: few
j_call: TRBJ1-6
cdr3_nt: TGTGCCACCAGCCGACTTAAATTTAAGGTGACAGGGTCGACACCCCTCCACTTT
cdr3_aa: CATSRLKFKVTGSTPLHF

d_call: NA
cdr3_length: 15
v_call: TRBV6-5
clone_size: few
j_call: TRBJ1-6
cdr3_nt: TGTGCCAGCAGTTACTCGGGCGGGGAGGGCTCACCCCTCCACTTT
cdr3_aa: CASSYSGGEGSPLHF

d_call: TRBD2
cdr3_length: 14
v_call: TRBV28
clone_size: NA
j_call: TRBJ2-1
cdr3_nt: TGTGCCGCTAGGACTAGCGGGGACTACAATGAGCAGTTCTTC
cdr3_aa: CAARTSGDYNEQFF

d_call: NA
cdr3_length: 13
v_call: TRBV15
clone_size: NA
j_call: TRBJ2-2
cdr3_nt: TGTGCCACCAGGGCACCTGGCCCCCGGGAGCTGTTTTTT
cdr3_aa: CATRAPGPRELFF

d_call: TRBD2
cdr3_length: 17
v_call: TRBV11-2
clone_size: NA
j_call: TRBJ2-1
cdr3_nt: TGTGCCAGCAGGGGGCTAGCGGGAGGCTACTCCTACAATGAGCAGTTCTTC
cdr3_aa: CASRGLAGGYSYNEQFF

d_call: NA
cdr3_length: 15
v_call: TRBV28
clone_size: NA
j_call: TRBJ1-2
cdr3_nt: TGTGCCAGCATATTCTCAGGGGCCCCCGGGCGGGGCTACACCTTC
cdr3_aa: CASIFSGAPGRGYTF

d_call: NA
cdr3_length: 15
v_call: TRBV27
clone_size: NA
j_call: TRBJ2-2
cdr3_nt: TGTGCCAGCAGTTTATTAGGCCAGGGAAGCGGGGAGCTGTTTTTT
cdr3_aa: CASSLLGQGSGELFF

d_call: NA
cdr3_length: 16
v_call: TRBV30
clone_size: NA
j_call: TRBJ2-4
cdr3_nt: TGTGCCTGGAGCTCCCTACTCTGGACAGAAAAAAACATTCAGTACTTC
cdr3_aa: CAWSSLLWTEKNIQYF

d_call: TRBD1
cdr3_length: 19
v_call: TRBV28
clone_size: NA
j_call: TRBJ2-7
cdr3_nt: TGTGCCAGCAGTAACAGGGGGCGAGGAGGGGAGCGGGTCCCCTACGAGCAGTACTTC
cdr3_aa: CASSNRGRGGERVPYEQYF

d_call: TRBD2
cdr3_length: 16
v_call: TRBV2
clone_size: NA
j_call: TRBJ2-1
cdr3_nt: TGTGCCAGCAGTGAAGGACTAGCGGGAGTGTCTAATGAGCAGTTCTTC
cdr3_aa: CASSEGLAGVSNEQFF

d_call: TRBD1
cdr3_length: 17
v_call: TRBV2
clone_size: NA
j_call: TRBJ1-2
cdr3_nt: TGTGCCAGCAGTGTCGGGATTTACAGGGGACCTAACTATGGCTACACCTTC
cdr3_aa: CASSVGIYRGPNYGYTF

d_call: TRBD1
cdr3_length: 13
v_call: TRBV6-5
clone_size: NA
j_call: TRBJ2-7
cdr3_nt: TGTGCCAGCAGTTTCCGACAGGGACCCGAGCAGTACTTC
cdr3_aa: CASSFRQGPEQYF

d_call: NA
cdr3_length: 16
v_call: TRBV9
clone_size: few
j_call: TRBJ2-3
cdr3_nt: TGTGCCAGCAGCGCCGGGACACTTAGTAGCACAGATACGCAGTATTTT
cdr3_aa: CASSAGTLSSTDTQYF

d_call: NA
cdr3_length: 14
v_call: TRBV5-1
clone_size: NA
j_call: TRBJ2-7
cdr3_nt: TGCGCCAGCAGCTTGGATGACAGCCGATACGAGCAGTACTTC
cdr3_aa: CASSLDDSRYEQYF

d_call: NA
cdr3_length: 14
v_call: TRBV5-6
clone_size: NA
j_call: TRBJ2-2
cdr3_nt: TGTGCCAGCAGCTTGGTTGGTAGCACCGGGGAGCTGTTTTTT
cdr3_aa: CASSLVGSTGELFF

d_call: NA
cdr3_length: 15
v_call: TRBV19
clone_size: NA
j_call: TRBJ2-7
cdr3_nt: TGTGCCAGTAGTATTGGAAGCGGTAGCTCCTACGAGCAGTACTTC
cdr3_aa: CASSIGSGSSYEQYF

d_call: NA
cdr3_length: 13
v_call: TRBV12-3/TRBV12-4
clone_size: NA
j_call: TRBJ2-1
cdr3_nt: TGTGCCAGCAGAACCTGGCGGGACAATGAGCAGTTCTTC
cdr3_aa: CASRTWRDNEQFF

d_call: NA
cdr3_length: 14
v_call: TRBV29-1
clone_size: NA
j_call: TRBJ1-3
cdr3_nt: TGCAGCGTTTTCGAAAGAGACTCTGGAAACACCATATATTTT
cdr3_aa: CSVFERDSGNTIYF

d_call: NA
cdr3_length: 14
v_call: TRBV9
clone_size: NA
j_call: TRBJ2-7
cdr3_nt: TGTGCCAGCAGCGTGAGAGACAGGAGCTACGAGCAGTACTTC
cdr3_aa: CASSVRDRSYEQYF

d_call: NA
cdr3_length: 11
v_call: TRBV9
clone_size: NA
j_call: TRBJ2-7
cdr3_nt: TGTGCCAGCAGCTCCACGGGCGAGCAGTACTTC
cdr3_aa: CASSSTGEQYF

d_call: TRBD1
cdr3_length: 14
v_call: TRBV6-5
clone_size: few
j_call: TRBJ1-3
cdr3_nt: TGTGCCAGCAGTTGGACAGGGGGGGGAAACACCATATATTTT
cdr3_aa: CASSWTGGGNTIYF

d_call: NA
cdr3_length: 16
v_call: TRBV27
clone_size: NA
j_call: TRBJ2-1
cdr3_nt: TGTGCCAGCAGTCTCCCTAGCGACCTCGGGTACAATGAGCAGTTCTTC
cdr3_aa: CASSLPSDLGYNEQFF

d_call: TRBD1
cdr3_length: 13
v_call: TRBV25-1
clone_size: NA
j_call: TRBJ1-2
cdr3_nt: TGTGCCAGCACGGACAGGTGGCAGGGCGGCTACACCTTC
cdr3_aa: CASTDRWQGGYTF

d_call: NA
cdr3_length: 18
v_call: TRBV9
clone_size: NA
j_call: TRBJ2-1
cdr3_nt: TGTGCCAGCAGCGTAGCGCCGGGAGAGCGGGTAACGTACAATGAGCAGTTCTTC
cdr3_aa: CASSVAPGERVTYNEQFF

d_call: TRBD1
cdr3_length: 13
v_call: TRBV27
clone_size: once
j_call: TRBJ1-2
cdr3_nt: TGTGCCAGCAGTTTTGGGGGACAGGATGGCTACACCTTC
cdr3_aa: CASSFGGQDGYTF

d_call: NA
cdr3_length: 14
v_call: TRBV6-1
clone_size: few
j_call: TRBJ1-1
cdr3_nt: TGTGCCAGCAGTGACCCGGGGTTGAACACTGAAGCTTTCTTT
cdr3_aa: CASSDPGLNTEAFF

d_call: NA
cdr3_length: 16
v_call: TRBV25-1
clone_size: NA
j_call: TRBJ1-6
cdr3_nt: TGTGCCAGCAGTGCCTCCGCGGGACTTTTAAATTCACCCCTCCACTTT
cdr3_aa: CASSASAGLLNSPLHF

d_call: TRBD2
cdr3_length: 14
v_call: TRBV9
clone_size: NA
j_call: TRBJ2-1
cdr3_nt: TGTGCCAGCTCGACTAGCGGGATGGGTAATGAGCAGTTCTTC
cdr3_aa: CASSTSGMGNEQFF

d_call: TRBD1
cdr3_length: 15
v_call: TRBV7-8
clone_size: NA
j_call: TRBJ2-2
cdr3_nt: TGTGCCAGCAGCTTAGCCCGGGACAGGACCGGGGAGCTGTTTTTT
cdr3_aa: CASSLARDRTGELFF

d_call: TRBD2
cdr3_length: 15
v_call: TRBV3-1/TRBV3-2
clone_size: NA
j_call: TRBJ2-7
cdr3_nt: TGTGCCAGCAGCCTGGGACTAGCGGGAGGACACGAGCAGTACTTC
cdr3_aa: CASSLGLAGGHEQYF